The 25 T cell receptor delta chains in this list originate from one sample, sequenced in a study of gamma-delta T cells after stem cell transplantation. TCRdb re-called the RT-PCR reads through CATT. Seen here are approximately 6,200 delta-chain clones, around 2% observed once, and the top ten hold just under 20%. Sequencing input: gamma-delta T cells. Receptor source: a human donor. It is not recorded whose cells these are; they may come from a transplant donor.

In its sample, this clone was seen a few times. The chain carries TRDV2 and TRDJ3; 13 nucleotides match TRDD3. CDR1 is GEAIGNYY, CDR2 EKD, per germline. The CDR3 runs 16 residues. Trimming removed 3 bases from V and 9 bases from J; junction bases left unmatched: 4. CDR3 in DNA: TGTGCCTGTGACTCACTGGGGGATACGGCCACCCGACAGATGTTTTTC. Protein sequence: CACDSLGDTATRQMFF.

This clone rates as large. The sample contains more than one DNA sequence encoding this CDR3. The genes are TRDV2 and TRDJ1, with TRDD3 matching 8 bases. Trimming at V came to 1 base and at J to 0 bases, leaving 6 bases not matched to a gene. The CDR3 covers 16 residues. The germline CDR1 and CDR2 sequences are GEAIGNYY and EKD. CDR3 loop: CACDTLLGEDTDKLIF. The CDR3 coding sequence is TGTGCCTGTGACACGCTGCTGGGGGAGGACACCGATAAACTCATCTTT.

By share of the sample, this clone is medium-sized (0.01 to 0.1%). The genes are TRDV2 and TRDJ1; 9 bases line up with TRDD3. In germline, CDR1 is GEAIGNYY, CDR2 EKD. The V segment lost 5 bases and the J segment 2 bases; nucleotides outside the gene matches: 11. There are 16 residues in the CDR3. The CDR3 region has the DNA TGTGCCTGTGTCCATCTACTGGGGGAGCCTACCGATAAACTCATCTTT. Translation: CACVHLLGEPTDKLIF.

This sequence joins TRDV2 and TRDJ1; 9 nucleotides match TRDD3. The V gene's germline CDR1 is GEAIGNYY and CDR2 EKD. This CDR3 has 14 residues. V gave up 3 bases and J gave up 5 bases; unmatched junction bases: 6. Here the CDR3 DNA reads TGTGCCTGTGACGCTGTACTGGGGGAAGATAAACTCATCTTT. It translates to CACDAVLGEDKLIF.

This clone was seen more than once but under ten times. The TCRdb protein comes from a much larger clone and disagrees with this DNA's translation at residue 4, likely due to a read error; the protein given here is derived from the DNA. The rearrangement joins TRDV2 to TRDJ1; D is uncertain. The CDR3 is 14 residues long. CDR1 and CDR2 from the germline V gene are GEAIGNYY and EKD. Trimming stripped 5 bases from V and 5 bases from J, with 17 bases between. DNA for the CDR3: TGTGCCTGTGGCCCTATAGCTGCCGCAGATAAACTCATCTTT. This codes for CACGPIAAADKLIF.

This clone is categorized as medium-sized. The same CDR3 can be traced to other DNA sequences in this sample. The J gene is TRDJ1, the V gene TRDV2, with 7 bases lining up with TRDD3. This CDR3 comprises 15 residues. Losses at the gene ends were 0 bases for V and 1 base for J; bases not matched to a gene: 4. Germline V lookup: CDR1 GEAIGNYY, CDR2 EKD. Written as DNA, the CDR3 is TGTGCCTGTGACACCCTGGGGGTCCCCACCGATAAACTCATCTTT. It is translated as CACDTLGVPTDKLIF.

On this clone: The amino acid sequence in TCRdb belongs to a much larger clone and departs from this DNA's translation at residue 5, likely a sequencing read error; the sequence shown is translated from the DNA. V usage is TRDV2 and J usage is TRDJ1; D might be TRDD3 (6 bases). V lost 3 bases and J lost 0, with 22 bases in between. Germline V gene sequence: CDR1 GEAIGNYY, CDR2 EKD. CDR3 size: 18 residues. CDR3 amino acids: CACDGAGLGTAYTDKLIF. The DNA of the CDR3 is TGTGCCTGTGACGGGGCTGGTCTGGGGACCGCGTACACCGATAAACTCATCTTT.

Comment on this clone: Since a far larger clone is one base different, this is likely a read error. This sample includes further DNA sequences coding for the same CDR3. The chain uses TRDV2 and TRDJ1; possible D gene TRDD3, 5 bases. V lost 1 base to trimming and J lost 0 bases, with 14 bases between them. The CDR3 extends over 16 amino acids. Looked up from germline, CDR1 is GEAIGNYY and CDR2 is EKD. CDR3 protein: CACDTLGVKYTDKLIF. The CDR3 DNA reads as TGTGCCTGTGACACGCTGGGTGTTAAGTACACCGATAAACTCATCTTT.

The table lists this clone with a few counts. Written as DNA, the CDR3 is TGTGCCTGTGACACTCTCCCTACCGGCCCCCTTACTGGGGGAAAGGAAAACACCGATAAACTCATCTTT. Its protein product is CACDTLPTGPLTGGKENTDKLIF. The chain employs TRDV2 and TRDJ1; TRDD3 aligns across 9 bases. V lost 1 base, J lost 0 bases, and 26 bases stayed unmatched. From germline, CDR1 is GEAIGNYY and CDR2 EKD. The CDR3 runs to 23 residues.

Relative to its sample, this clone is medium-sized. J is TRDJ1 and V is TRDV2, with TRDD3 identical over 8 bases. The germline gives CDR1 GEAIGNYY, CDR2 EKD. J gave up 2 bases and V 2 bases, and 9 bases lay outside the gene matches. The CDR3 covers 16 residues. In DNA, the CDR3 is TGTGCCTGTGACAAACTGGGGGGAGTAAAGACCGATAAACTCATCTTT. Amino acids: CACDKLGGVKTDKLIF.

By share, this clone ranks as medium-sized (0.01 to 0.1%). This chain connects TRDV2 to TRDJ1; 9 bases match TRDD3. The trim removed 3 bases at V and 1 base at J, leaving 5 bases unmatched. Germline V gives CDR1 GEAIGNYY, CDR2 EKD. The CDR3 length is 15 residues. CDR3 residues: CACDLLGDLTDKLIF. In DNA form, the CDR3 reads TGTGCCTGTGACCTACTGGGGGACCTCACCGATAAACTCATCTTT.

This clone has a count of ten or more. The chain links TRDV2 to TRDJ1; 7 positions agree with TRDD3. V was pared by 3 bases and J by 2 bases, with 32 bases of the junction left unmatched. CDR1 is GEAIGNYY, CDR2 EKD, per germline. The CDR3 spans 23 residues. The CDR3, as DNA: TGTGCCTGTGACCTCGTGGTGGTGGGGGAACCCGGCCCATATGAAACGGGAACCGATAAACTCATCTTT. Residues: CACDLVVVGEPGPYETGTDKLIF.

This clone came up a few times. Other DNA sequences of this sample code for an identical CDR3. CDR3 loop: CACDPLLGDTGPDKLIF. CDR3 sequence (DNA): TGTGCCTGTGACCCCTTACTGGGGGATACAGGACCCGATAAACTCATCTTT. This rearrangement joins TRDV2 to TRDJ1, with 12 bases lining up with TRDD3. This CDR3 has 17 amino acids. After removal of 3 bases from V and 3 bases from J, the junction contained 10 bases not matched to a gene. Germline V gene data show CDR1 as GEAIGNYY and CDR2 as EKD.

Of note for this clone: A read error likely explains this, since a far larger clone differs by one base. Additional DNA sequences in this sample encode the identical CDR3. J is TRDJ1 and V is TRDV2, with TRDD3 matching over 8 bases. CDR1 is GEAIGNYY and CDR2 is EKD in the germline V gene. The CDR3 length is 16 residues. For the CDR3, the DNA is TGTGCCTGTGATCTACTGGGGGGCGAGTACACCGATAAGCTCATCTTT. Translated: CACDLLGGEYTDKLIF.

Details on this clone: The sample carries other DNA sequences with the same CDR3. The rearrangement joins TRDV2 to TRDJ1, with 13 bases aligning to TRDD3. CDR3 length: 17 amino acids. Germline V gene sequence: CDR1 GEAIGNYY, CDR2 EKD. V dropped 0 bases and J dropped 3; count of bases not matched to a gene: 6. The CDR3 spells CACDTLLGDTQSDKLIF. CDR3 nucleotide sequence: TGTGCCTGTGACACCTTACTGGGGGATACGCAATCCGATAAACTCATCTTT.

With regard to this clone: This likely traces to a read error, being one base from a far larger clone. The chain carries TRDV2 and TRDJ3; TRDD3 matches 10 bases. The V gene's germline CDR1 is GEAIGNYY and CDR2 EKD. This CDR3 comprises 21 residues. The CDR3 sequence is CACGTAAGGYAASWDTRQMFF. CDR3 nucleotides: TGTGCCTGTGGCACCGCAGCGGGGGGATACGCGGCCTCCTGGGACACCCGACAGATGTTTTTC.

This clone is labeled as medium-sized. The same CDR3 also results from other DNA sequences found in this sample. This sequence joins TRDV2 and TRDJ1; TRDD3 matches at 13 bases. The CDR3 has 19 residues. Germline CDR1 GEAIGNYY, CDR2 EKD. Unmatched junction bases numbered 11, after V lost 2 bases and J lost 0 bases. The CDR3, as DNA: TGTGCCTGTGACAGCGTACTGGGGGATACGGGGATGTACACCGATAAACTCATCTTT. Amino acids: CACDSVLGDTGMYTDKLIF.

This clone qualifies as medium-sized. Different DNA sequences within this sample yield the same CDR3. CDR3 amino acids: CACDTVPRLGDKPLKLIF. The CDR3 nucleotides are TGTGCCTGTGACACCGTTCCCCGACTGGGGGATAAACCCTTAAAACTCATCTTT. The rearrangement links TRDV2 to TRDJ1; TRDD3 matches at 11 bases. Germline CDR1 GEAIGNYY, CDR2 EKD. This CDR3 comprises 18 residues. Trimming cost V 0 bases and J 8 bases; bases outside gene matches: 16.

This clone was detected only a few times. The protein TCRdb gives is from a much larger clone and does not agree with this DNA's translation at residue 9, likely a read error; the protein shown here comes from the DNA. CDR3 nucleotide sequence: TGTGCCTGTGACACCCTAGGGAACATACTGGCTACCGATAAACTCATCTTT. This translates into CACDTLGNILATDKLIF. The chain couples TRDV2 to TRDJ1, with D possibly matching TRDD3 (5 bases). CDR3 length equals 17 residues. Deletions cut 0 bases from V and 2 bases from J, with 18 bases between. Germline CDR1 and CDR2: GEAIGNYY and EKD.

On this clone itself: Different DNA sequences within this sample yield the same CDR3. The chain carries TRDV2 and TRDJ1, with TRDD3 matching 11 bases. The CDR3 has 17 residues. The V gene's germline CDR1 is GEAIGNYY and CDR2 EKD. V shed 1 base and J 2 bases; nucleotides not matched to a gene: 8. The CDR3 DNA reads TGTGCCTGTGACACATTACTGGGGGATAGTCAGACCGATAAACTCATCTTT. Amino acid sequence: CACDTLLGDSQTDKLIF.

This clone was found many times. The chain is built from TRDV2 and TRDJ3; 9 bases match TRDD3. Germline trimming cut 1 base from V and 2 bases from J; bases unmatched to any gene: 17. CDR1 and CDR2 from the germline V gene are GEAIGNYY and EKD. This CDR3 has 22 residues. CDR3 region: CACDTIPPRGYADTWDTRQMFF. CDR3 coding DNA: TGTGCCTGTGACACTATCCCCCCTAGGGGATACGCCGACACCTGGGACACCCGACAGATGTTTTTC.

This clone has more than one count but fewer than ten. The protein recorded in TCRdb matches a much larger clone and deviates from this DNA's translation at residue 4, suggesting a read error; the protein here is obtained by translating the DNA. The rearrangement links TRDV2 to TRDJ3; 13 positions agree with TRDD3. CDR1 is GEAIGNYY, CDR2 EKD, per germline. There are 22 residues in the CDR3. The CDR3 sequence: CACGTLLGDTQTSSWDTRQMFF. For the CDR3, the DNA is TGTGCCTGTGGCACCTTACTGGGGGATACGCAGACCAGCTCCTGGGACACCCGACAGATGTTTTTC.

This clone was found a few times. For this DNA, TCRdb reports the protein of a much larger clone, which diverges at residue 5, most likely from a read error; the protein presented here is translated directly from the DNA. The chain combines TRDV2 with TRDJ1, with 13 bases that match TRDD3. V lost 3 bases, J lost 0 bases, and 12 bases stayed unmatched. The germline V gene encodes CDR1 GEAIGNYY and CDR2 EKD. The CDR3 has 19 amino acids. CDR3 nucleotide sequence: TGTGCCTGTGACCTTGTACTGGGGGATACGCTATCCAACACCGATAAACTCATCTTT. Protein sequence: CACDLVLGDTLSNTDKLIF.

This clone ranks as medium-sized. This rearrangement joins TRDV2 to TRDJ1, with 13 nucleotides matching TRDD3. The germline CDR1 and CDR2 sequences are GEAIGNYY and EKD. The V gene end was trimmed by 3 bases and the J gene end by 7 bases; junction bases not matched to a gene: 13. The CDR3 length is 17 residues. CDR3 in amino acids: CACDLLGDTREFGKLIF. The CDR3 DNA reads as TGTGCCTGTGACTTACTGGGGGATACGCGGGAATTCGGTAAACTCATCTTT.

This clone is medium-sized by share. Distinct nucleotide sequences in the sample also encode this CDR3. The J gene is TRDJ1, the V gene TRDV2; TRDD3 agrees at 8 bases. Germline CDR1 is GEAIGNYY and CDR2 is EKD. The CDR3 runs 20 residues. Trimming removed 3 bases from V and 1 base from J; junction bases left unmatched: 21. The CDR3 sequence: CACDGVTGGHIADATDKLIF. The CDR3 DNA reads as TGTGCCTGTGACGGAGTTACTGGGGGGCACATAGCTGACGCCACCGATAAACTCATCTTT.